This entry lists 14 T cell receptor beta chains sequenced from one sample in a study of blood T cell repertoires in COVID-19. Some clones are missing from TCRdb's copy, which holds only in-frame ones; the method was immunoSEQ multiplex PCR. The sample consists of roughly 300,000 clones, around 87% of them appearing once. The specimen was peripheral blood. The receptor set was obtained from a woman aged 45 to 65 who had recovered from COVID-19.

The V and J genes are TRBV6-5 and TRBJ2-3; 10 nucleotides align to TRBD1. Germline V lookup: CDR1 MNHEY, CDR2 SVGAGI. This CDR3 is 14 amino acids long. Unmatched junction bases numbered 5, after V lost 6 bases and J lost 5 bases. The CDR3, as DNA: TGTGCCAGCAGACCCGGGACAGGGGTAGATACGCAGTATTTT. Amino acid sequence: CASRPGTGVDTQYF.

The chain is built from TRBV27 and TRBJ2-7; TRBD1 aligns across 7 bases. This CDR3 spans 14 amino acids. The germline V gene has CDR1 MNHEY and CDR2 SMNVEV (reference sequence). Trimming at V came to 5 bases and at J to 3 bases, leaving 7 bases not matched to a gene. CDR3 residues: CASSLRQGGYEQYF. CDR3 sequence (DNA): TGTGCCAGCAGTCTCAGACAGGGTGGCTACGAGCAGTACTTC.

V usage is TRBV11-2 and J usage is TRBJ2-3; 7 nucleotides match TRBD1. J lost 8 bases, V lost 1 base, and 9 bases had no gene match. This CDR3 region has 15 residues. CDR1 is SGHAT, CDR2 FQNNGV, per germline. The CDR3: CASSLGQGVFGTQYF. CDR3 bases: TGTGCCAGCAGCTTAGGACAGGGAGTGTTCGGTACGCAGTATTTT. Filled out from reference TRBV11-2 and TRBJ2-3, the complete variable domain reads EAGVAQSPRYKIIEKRQSVAFWCNPISGHATLYWYQQILGQGPKLLIQFQNNGVVDDSQLPKDRFSAERLKGVDSTLKIQPAKLEDSAVYLCASSLGQGVFGTQYFGPGTRLTVL.

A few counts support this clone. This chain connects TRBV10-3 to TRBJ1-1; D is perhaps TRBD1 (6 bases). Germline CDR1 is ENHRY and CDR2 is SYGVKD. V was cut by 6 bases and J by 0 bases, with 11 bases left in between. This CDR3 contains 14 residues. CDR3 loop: CAIRKDRLNTEAFF. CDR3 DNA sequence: TGTGCCATCAGGAAAGACAGGTTGAACACTGAAGCTTTCTTT.

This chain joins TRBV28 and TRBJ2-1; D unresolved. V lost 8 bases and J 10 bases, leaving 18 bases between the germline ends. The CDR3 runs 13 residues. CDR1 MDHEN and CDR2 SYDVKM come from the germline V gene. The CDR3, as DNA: TGTGCCAGCTTAAGCTCCACGACACTCGAGCAGTTCTTC. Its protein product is CASLSSTTLEQFF.

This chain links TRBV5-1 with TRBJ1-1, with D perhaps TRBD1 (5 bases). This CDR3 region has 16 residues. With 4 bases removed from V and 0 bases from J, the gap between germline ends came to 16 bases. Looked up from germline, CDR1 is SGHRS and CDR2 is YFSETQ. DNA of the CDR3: TGCGCCAGCAGCCCCATGGCAGGGCAGATGAACACTGAAGCTTTCTTT. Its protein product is CASSPMAGQMNTEAFF. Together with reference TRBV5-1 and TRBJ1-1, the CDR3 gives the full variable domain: KAGVTQTPRYLIKTRGQQVTLSCSPISGHRSVSWYQQTPGQGLQFLFEYFSETQRNKGNFPGRFSGRQFSNSRSEMNVSTLELGDSALYLCASSPMAGQMNTEAFFGQGTRLTVV.

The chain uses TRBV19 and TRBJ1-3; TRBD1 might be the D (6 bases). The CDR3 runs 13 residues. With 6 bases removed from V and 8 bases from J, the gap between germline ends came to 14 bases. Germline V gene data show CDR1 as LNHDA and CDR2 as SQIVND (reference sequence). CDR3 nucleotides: TGTGCCAGTAGCTGGACAGTCGGGGACACCATATATTTT. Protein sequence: CASSWTVGDTIYF. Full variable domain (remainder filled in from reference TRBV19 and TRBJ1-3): DGGITQSPKYLFRKEGQNVTLSCEQNLNHDAMYWYRQDPGQGLRLIYYSQIVNDFQKGDIAEGYSVSREKKESFPLTVTSAQKNPTAFYLCASSWTVGDTIYFGEGSWLTVV.

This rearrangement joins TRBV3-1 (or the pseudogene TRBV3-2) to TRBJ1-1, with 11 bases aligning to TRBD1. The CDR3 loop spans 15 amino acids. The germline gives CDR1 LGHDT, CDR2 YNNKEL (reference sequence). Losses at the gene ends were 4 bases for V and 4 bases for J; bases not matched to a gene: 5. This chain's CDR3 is CASSPTGTGGTEAFF. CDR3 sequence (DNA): TGTGCCAGCAGCCCCACCGGGACAGGGGGCACTGAAGCTTTCTTT.

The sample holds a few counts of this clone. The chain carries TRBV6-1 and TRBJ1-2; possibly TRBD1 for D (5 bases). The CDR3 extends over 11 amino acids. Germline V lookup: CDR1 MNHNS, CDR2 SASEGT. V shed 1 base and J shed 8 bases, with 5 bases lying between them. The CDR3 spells CASSEGGGYTF. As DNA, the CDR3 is TGTGCCAGCAGTGAAGGGGGCGGCTACACCTTC.

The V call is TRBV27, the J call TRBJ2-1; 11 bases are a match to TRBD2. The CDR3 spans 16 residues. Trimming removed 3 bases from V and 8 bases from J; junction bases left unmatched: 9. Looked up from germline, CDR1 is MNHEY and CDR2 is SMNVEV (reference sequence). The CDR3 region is CASSLSASGGLDEQFF. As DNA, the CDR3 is TGTGCCAGCAGTTTGTCGGCTAGCGGGGGGTTGGATGAGCAGTTCTTC.

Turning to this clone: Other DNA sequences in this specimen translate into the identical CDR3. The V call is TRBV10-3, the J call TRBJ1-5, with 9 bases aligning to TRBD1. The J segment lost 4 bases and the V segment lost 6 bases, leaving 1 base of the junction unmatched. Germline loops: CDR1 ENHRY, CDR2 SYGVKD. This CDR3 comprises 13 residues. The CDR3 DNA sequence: TGTGCCATCAGGGGACAGGGTAATCAGCCCCAGCATTTT. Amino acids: CAIRGQGNQPQHF.

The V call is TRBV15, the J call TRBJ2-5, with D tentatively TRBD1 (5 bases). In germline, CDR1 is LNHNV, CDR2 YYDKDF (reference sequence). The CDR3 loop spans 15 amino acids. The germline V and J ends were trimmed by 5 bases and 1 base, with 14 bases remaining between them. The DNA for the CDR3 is TGTGCCACCAGCGTACTCGGACAACCCCAAGAGACCCAGTACTTC. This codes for CATSVLGQPQETQYF.

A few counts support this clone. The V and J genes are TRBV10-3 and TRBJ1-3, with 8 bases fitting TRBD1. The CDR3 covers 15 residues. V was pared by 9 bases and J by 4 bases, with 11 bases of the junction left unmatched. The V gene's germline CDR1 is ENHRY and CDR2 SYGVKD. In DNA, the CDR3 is TGTGCCATAAGCACAGGGGGGATGAGCGGAAACACCATATATTTT. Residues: CAISTGGMSGNTIYF.

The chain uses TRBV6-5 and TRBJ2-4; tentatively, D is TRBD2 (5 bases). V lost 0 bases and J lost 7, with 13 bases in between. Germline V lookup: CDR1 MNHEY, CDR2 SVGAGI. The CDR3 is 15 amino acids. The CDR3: CASSYSLAPPNIQYF. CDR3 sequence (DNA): TGTGCCAGCAGTTACTCTCTAGCCCCTCCCAACATTCAGTACTTC.